The 26 T cell receptor beta chains presented below share a single source sample, sequenced in a study of tumor and adjacent non-tumor tissue in lung cancer (dated by TCRdb to the late 2010s). Preparation of the library involved multiplex PCR. The instrument given in TCRdb is Illumina HiSeq 2500. TCRbeta libraries were constructed through three rounds of nested PCR with primers (Table S4) according to protocols modified from ARM-PCR. TCRdb reanalyzed the raw reads on its own, using fastp at Q25 for trimming and MiXCR for clone calling, and kept in-frame beta chains. Entries are consolidated by CDR3 protein sequence, retaining the most common genes and DNA. This sample comprises about 140,000 distinct CDR3 sequences, around 65% of them detected only once. The ten top clones hold 15% to 20% of the sample. RNA was extracted from bulk unsorted tissue and checked for quality with a NanoDrop ND-1000 and an Agilent 2100.

Sequencing input: lung tumor tissue. The receptors were sampled from a man between 60 and 75 years old with small cell lung cancer.

In the case of this clonotype: Compared with germline, one end of the junction differs, possibly owing to a read error. This chain connects TRBV11-2 to TRBJ2-7; D is ambiguous. The germline V gene encodes CDR1 SGHAT and CDR2 FQNNGV. This CDR3 is built from 12 residues. CDR3 region: CVSSLSPYERYF. The CDR3 DNA follows: TGTGTCAGCAGCTTAAGTCCCTACGAGCGGTACTTC.

The V call is TRBV5-1, the J call TRBJ2-5, with 13 bases matching TRBD2. The CDR3 spans 17 residues. J lost 5 bases, V lost 7 bases, and 14 bases had no gene match. In germline, CDR1 is SGHRS, CDR2 YFSETQ. The chain's CDR3 is CASSPVTGLAGMETQYF. DNA for the CDR3: TGCGCCAGCTCCCCCGTCACGGGACTAGCGGGAATGGAGACCCAGTACTTC.

The chain recombines TRBV20-1 with TRBJ2-3, with D perhaps TRBD1 (6 bases). The germline V and J ends were trimmed by 8 bases and 6 bases, with 15 bases remaining between them. Germline loops: CDR1 DFQATT, CDR2 SNEGSKA (reference sequence). This CDR3 region has 12 residues. The CDR3 sequence is CSSHGTIDTQYF. As DNA, the CDR3 is TGCAGTTCGCATGGGACAATCGATACGCAGTATTTT.

This clonotype showed up many times. The rearrangement links TRBV12-3 or TRBV12-4 to TRBJ2-2; a possible D gene is TRBD1 (6 bases). The CDR3 contains 11 residues. The germline V and J ends were trimmed by 5 bases and 8 bases, with 6 bases remaining between them. CDR3 sequence: CASSQGGELFF. The CDR3, as DNA: TGTGCCAGCAGTCAGGGGGGGGAGCTGTTTTTT.

This clonotype was recorded many times. The CDR3 is CSAQGGTSPDTQYF. CDR3 coding DNA: TGCAGTGCCCAGGGCGGGACTAGCCCCGATACGCAGTATTTT. The chain links TRBV20-1 to TRBJ2-3; 9 positions agree with TRBD2. Germline V gene lookup returns CDR1 DFQATT and CDR2 SNEGSKA (reference sequence). Unmatched junction bases numbered 10, after V lost 6 bases and J lost 6 bases. The CDR3 has 14 residues.

A note on this clonotype: One base away lies a much larger clone, so this may be a sequencing read error. V gene TRBV20-1 combines with J gene TRBJ2-7, with 7 bases that match TRBD2. The germline V gene has CDR1 DFQATT and CDR2 SNEGSKA (reference sequence). J was trimmed by 3 bases and V by 5 bases; bases with no gene match: 7. The CDR3 has 13 amino acids. The CDR3 nucleotides are TGCAGTGCTGGGAGGGGAAAGGGCTACGAGCAGTACTTC. This encodes CSAGRGKGYEQYF.

V is TRBV28 and J is TRBJ1-5; D is perhaps TRBD1 (5 bases). The germline V gene encodes CDR1 MDHEN and CDR2 SYDVKM. V was shortened by 2 bases and J by 2 bases, with 10 bases between the two germline ends. This CDR3 contains 15 residues. The CDR3 sequence is CASSLIVGGNQPQHF. CDR3 nucleotides: TGTGCCAGCAGTTTAATTGTGGGGGGCAATCAGCCCCAGCATTTT. The entire variable domain, with the rest obtained from reference TRBV28 and TRBJ1-5, is as follows: DVKVTQSSRYLVKRTGEKVFLECVQDMDHENMFWYRQDPGLGLRLIYFSYDVKMKEKGDIPEGYSVSREKKERFSLILESASTNQTSMYLCASSLIVGGNQPQHFGDGTRLSIL.

On this clonotype itself: One junction end disagrees with the germline gene, perhaps due to a read error. V is TRBV20-1 and J is TRBJ2-3, with D tentatively TRBD2 (5 bases). In germline, CDR1 is DFQATT, CDR2 SNEGSKA (reference sequence). The CDR3 totals 14 residues. The CDR3 DNA reads as TGCAATGCTAGGCGGAGCGGACCCACAGATACGCAGTATTTT. This sequence encodes CNARRSGPTDTQYF.

About this clonotype itself: A read error may explain this, as a much larger clone is one base away. The chain joins TRBV6-5 to TRBJ1-5, with TRBD1 identical over 7 bases. The junction had 18 bases not matched to a gene; V was cut back by 1 base and J by 15 bases. Germline CDR1 and CDR2: MNHEY and SVGAGI. This CDR3 has 16 residues. In DNA, the CDR3 is TGTGCCAGCAGTTACTACCCACCCAGGGGGTTGAGGACCCGGCATTTT. Translating gives CASSYYPPRGLRTRHF.

The rearrangement links TRBV5-1 to TRBJ2-1, with 7 bases matching TRBD2. Unmatched junction bases numbered 6, after V lost 4 bases and J lost 11 bases. CDR3 length: 12 residues. Germline V gene sequence: CDR1 SGHRS, CDR2 YFSETQ. CDR3 bases: TGCGCCAGCAGCCCTAGCGGAGGGAAGCAGTTCTTC. This sequence encodes CASSPSGGKQFF. Based on the CDR3 plus reference TRBV5-1 and TRBJ2-1, the full variable domain is KAGVTQTPRYLIKTRGQQVTLSCSPISGHRSVSWYQQTPGQGLQFLFEYFSETQRNKGNFPGRFSGRQFSNSRSEMNVSTLELGDSALYLCASSPSGGKQFFGPGTRLTVL.

The chain carries TRBV6-5 and TRBJ1-6; no clear D gene. Germline V lookup: CDR1 MNHEY, CDR2 SVGAGI. The CDR3 is made up of 15 amino acids. Trimming removed 8 bases from V and 3 bases from J, with 14 bases in between. CDR3 residues: CASRMRADYNSPLHF. The CDR3 DNA sequence: TGTGCCAGCCGGATGCGGGCAGACTATAATTCACCCCTCCACTTT.

The rearrangement uses TRBV12-3 or TRBV12-4 and TRBJ1-1, with TRBD1 identical over 7 bases. This CDR3 is 13 amino acids long. V trimming: 7 bases; J trimming: 5 bases; junction bases outside the gene matches: 7. This CDR3 reads CASIAAGGTEAFF. CDR3 DNA sequence: TGTGCCAGCATAGCAGCAGGGGGAACTGAAGCTTTCTTT.

This clonotype was found many times. The CDR3 protein is CASTPQGGASDGYTF. CDR3 sequence (DNA): TGTGCCAGCACCCCCCAGGGGGGGGCTAGCGATGGCTACACCTTC. The V call is TRBV6-5, the J call TRBJ1-2, with 7 bases matching TRBD1. This CDR3 has 15 residues. The J segment lost 6 bases and the V segment lost 7 bases, leaving 14 bases of the junction unmatched. CDR1 is MNHEY, CDR2 SVGAGI, per germline.

This clonotype was recorded at least ten times. The J gene is TRBJ1-5, the V gene TRBV12-3 or TRBV12-4; D is perhaps TRBD1 (6 bases). Trimming cost V 9 bases and J 4 bases, with 13 bases left between them. This CDR3 contains 13 residues. In nucleotides, the CDR3 is TGTGCCAGTAGTGGGGGCCCAAATCAGCCCCAGCATTTT. Its protein product is CASSGGPNQPQHF.

About this clonotype: It is likely a read error, because the conserved phenylalanine at the end of the CDR3 is missing. The chain recombines TRBV11-2 with TRBJ2-1; D not certain. The DNA end favors TRBJ2-7, so the J call may be wrong. CDR1 and CDR2 (germline): SGHAT, FQNNGV. This CDR3 comprises 16 residues. The DNA for the CDR3 is TGTGCCAGCATCTTAGACGGGCGGCTCTCCTACAATGAGCAGTACCTC. Amino acid sequence: CASILDGRLSYNEQYL.

Comments on this clonotype: At one of its ends the junction is not consistent with the germline gene, which may arise from a read error. The chain recombines TRBV20-1 with TRBJ2-5; TRBD1 aligns across 11 bases. Germline values: CDR1 DFQATT, CDR2 SNEGSKA (reference sequence). The CDR3 extends over 17 amino acids. The CDR3 loop reads CIASGTGTGGNQETQYF. As DNA, the CDR3 is TGCATTGCTAGTGGGACCGGGACAGGGGGTAACCAAGAGACCCAGTACTTC.

Worth noting for this clonotype: With a much larger clone just one base away, this may be a read error. The J gene is TRBJ2-7, the V gene TRBV20-1, with 13 bases matching TRBD2. J lost 6 bases, V lost 2 bases, and 10 bases had no gene match. CDR1 is DFQATT and CDR2 is SNEGSKA in the germline V gene (reference sequence). This CDR3 is built from 16 residues. The CDR3 here is CSARSPGLAGAREQYF. DNA of the CDR3: TGCAGTGCTAGATCTCCTGGACTAGCGGGAGCTCGCGAGCAGTACTTC.

On this clonotype: An end of the junction differs from the germline gene, which may be a read error. CDR3 sequence: CASSPAGVRGTEVFF. The CDR3 DNA reads as TGCGCCAGCAGCCCTGCAGGAGTTAGAGGCACTGAAGTTTTCTTT. This chain uses TRBV11-3 with TRBJ1-1; D remains ambiguous. The CDR3 runs to 15 residues. CDR1 and CDR2 (germline): SGHNT, YENEEA.

Worth noting for this clonotype: The CDR3 does not close with the conserved phenylalanine or tryptophan, likely indicating a read error. The chain uses TRBV11-3 and TRBJ1-1; D not resolved. CDR3 length: 14 residues. CDR1 and CDR2 from the germline V gene are SGHNT and YENEEA. The CDR3 DNA is TGTCCCAGCAGCCTAGGGAGAGAGAACACTGAAGCTTTCTCT. Its protein is CPSSLGRENTEAFS.

The CDR3 here is CASSRQSVEQFF. The CDR3 DNA reads as TGTGCCAGCAGTAGACAGAGCGTTGAGCAGTTCTTC. The V gene is TRBV6-6, the J gene TRBJ2-1; TRBD1 is a possible D gene (5 bases). V dropped 5 bases and J dropped 9 bases, with 11 bases sitting between them. The CDR3 is 12 residues long. CDR1 MNHNY and CDR2 SVGAGI come from the germline V gene (reference sequence).

Details on this clonotype: This sequence may be a read error, since a much larger clone differs from it by one base. The conserved final phenylalanine or tryptophan is absent from the CDR3, which likely points to a read error. The gene calls are TRBV10-3 and TRBJ2-1; D is undetermined. CDR1 and CDR2 from the germline V gene are ENHRY and SYGVKD. V was shortened by 6 bases and J by 4 bases, with 4 bases between the two germline ends. The CDR3 is made up of 11 amino acids. The CDR3: CAIRLYNEQFL. The CDR3 bases are TGTGCCATCAGACTGTACAATGAGCAGTTCCTC.

For this clonotype: A read error may explain this, as a much larger clone is one base away. The chain has TRBV29-1 and TRBJ2-1, with TRBD2 matching 10 bases. Germline CDR1 SQVTM, CDR2 ANQGSEA. The CDR3 extends over 14 amino acids. The DNA for the CDR3 is TGCAGCCTTGAAGATCGGACTAGCGGAGATGAGCAGTTCTTC. It yields the protein CSLEDRTSGDEQFF.

The chain links TRBV25-1 to TRBJ1-1; D is ambiguous. V lost 8 bases to trimming and J lost 1 base, with 17 bases between them. The CDR3 has 15 amino acids. Germline CDR1 and CDR2: MGHDK and SYGVNS. The CDR3 DNA follows: TGTGCCAGCGGTAATCTCTGGGGAGGGAACACTGAAGCTTTCTTT. Its protein is CASGNLWGGNTEAFF.

The chain is built from TRBV14 and TRBJ2-1; D gene unclear. Trimming removed 4 bases at V and 12 bases at J, with 16 bases between. Per germline, CDR1 SGHDN and CDR2 FVKESK. CDR3 length: 13 amino acids. CDR3 protein: CASSRSRGLGQFF. CDR3 coding DNA: TGTGCCAGCAGCCGCTCCAGAGGTTTGGGGCAGTTCTTC.

Comments on this clonotype: It may be a read error: a sequence one base away is much more abundant. V is TRBV4-2 and J is TRBJ2-5, with 7 nucleotides matching TRBD2. This CDR3 has 15 amino acids. In germline, CDR1 is LGHNA, CDR2 YNFKEQ. With V trimmed by 7 bases and J by 5 bases, 13 bases remained unmatched. CDR3 in amino acids: CASTPRLASDETQYF. The CDR3 DNA reads as TGTGCCAGCACCCCAAGACTAGCTAGCGATGAGACCCAGTACTTC.

About this clonotype itself: The CDR3 does not end in the conserved phenylalanine or tryptophan, so this is likely a read error. The chain recombines TRBV11-2 with TRBJ2-7; 8 positions agree with TRBD2. The CDR3 is 18 residues long. Germline V gene data show CDR1 as SGHAT and CDR2 as FQNNGV. V lost 1 base, J lost 4 bases, and 15 bases stayed unmatched. The CDR3 reads CASSLGFPTRLASYEQYL. The CDR3 DNA sequence: TGTGCCAGCAGCTTAGGGTTCCCCACTCGACTAGCGAGTTACGAGCAGTACTTG.